The TCR beta chain described here comes from a study of type 1 and type 2 diabetes patients. About the research overall: The cohort mixed type 1 diabetes, type 2 diabetes and nondiabetic donors.

Diabetic patients met standard criteria for type 1 or type 2 diabetes. Donors had no other autoimmune disease or infection in four weeks. Comments on this clonotype: No antigen is known for it.

V was clipped by 1 base and J by 6 bases; unmatched bases: 22. CDR1 is DFQATT and CDR2 is SNEGSKA in the germline V gene (reference sequence). The CDR3 runs 19 residues. Genomic DNA was the PCR template. The TCR beta CDR3 region was amplified using 30 forward and 13 reverse primers. Using its own MiXCR run on the multiplex PCR reads, TCRdb lists one record per CDR3 protein. The sample consists of 270,000 or so distinct CDR3 sequences, 45% to 60% of them appearing once. Study-wide points: Groups were not age- or gender-matched, which may bias interpretation.

Sequenced: peripheral blood mononuclear cells (PBMCs). The chain carries TRBV20-1 and TRBJ2-7, with 9 bases lining up with TRBD2. This receptor was identified in a man younger than 35 with type 2 diabetes. Here the CDR3 DNA reads TGCAGTGCTAGAGTCCCCGTTCACTCAAGCGGGGGGAGTAAGGGCGAGCAGTACTTC. It translates to CSARVPVHSSGGSKGEQYF.